This T cell receptor (beta chain) stems from a study of blood T cell repertoires in COVID-19. Study-level background: Nucleic acid was either cDNA or gDNA, and it came from T cells, B-cell-depleted T cells, or PBMCs.

Patients from Seattle were sampled longitudinally, starting during active infection. As handled by the study authors: By means of reference gene primer amplification, nucleated cell counts were estimated. Clones were read by immunoSEQ multiplex PCR, and TCRdb kept only the in-frame ones, dropping some. Clonal size and the V and J genes are those of that table, whereas D and trimming came from the DNA. The sample includes approximately 210,000 clones, approximately 84% of them seen just once. The source is a man in his fifties with COVID-19, enrolled during active disease. Sequenced input: peripheral blood.

CDR3 bases: TGTGCCAGCAGCCGCGGACTAACAGCCTACGAGCAGTACTTC. It translates to CASSRGLTAYEQYF. The rearrangement uses TRBV3-1 (or the pseudogene TRBV3-2) and TRBJ2-7; D is perhaps TRBD2 (6 bases). The V gene lost 4 bases and the J gene lost 2 bases, with 12 bases spanning the gap. The CDR3 is made up of 14 amino acids. From germline, CDR1 is LGHDT and CDR2 YNNKEL (reference sequence).